The 30 T cell receptor beta chains listed next were all sequenced from one sample in a study of blood T cell repertoires in COVID-19. Here immunoSEQ multiplex PCR was the method, and the copy in TCRdb shows in-frame clones only, minus some. The table lists some 300,000 clones, around nine tenths of them singletons. Sequencing was done on a sample of peripheral blood. Every receptor here comes from a woman aged 65 to 85 with COVID-19, enrolled during active disease.

The chain recombines TRBV7-2 with TRBJ1-2; the match to TRBD1 covers 10 bases. V dropped 1 base and J dropped 4; count of bases not matched to a gene: 6. The CDR3 sequence is 16 residues long. Germline CDR1 is SGHTA and CDR2 is FQGNSA. CDR3 amino acids: CASSLGPGQGIYGYTF. Written as DNA, the CDR3 is TGTGCCAGCAGCTTAGGACCGGGACAGGGGATCTATGGCTACACCTTC.

The rearrangement joins TRBV6-1 to TRBJ1-3; weak D call: TRBD1 (5 bases). The CDR3 extends over 14 amino acids. Germline lookup yields CDR1 MNHNS and CDR2 SASEGT. V gave up 5 bases and J gave up 4 bases, with 12 bases separating them. The CDR3 coding sequence is TGTGCCAGCAGTACCGGTGGGGCCGGAAACACCATATATTTT. Translating it yields CASSTGGAGNTIYF.

This chain connects TRBV18 to TRBJ2-3, with unresolved D. The length of the CDR3 is 17 residues. Trimming took 1 base from V and 2 from J, leaving 16 bases between them. Germline V gives CDR1 KGHSH, CDR2 LQKENI. CDR3 nucleotides: TGTGCCAGCTCACCACGGATGAGGTCCGGAGACACAGATACGCAGTATTTT. The encoded protein is CASSPRMRSGDTDTQYF.

The chain has TRBV9 and TRBJ1-6; D might be TRBD1 (5 bases). Germline CDR1 and CDR2: SGDLS and YYNGEE. V lost 2 bases to trimming and J lost 8 bases, with 11 bases between them. This CDR3 contains 14 residues. This CDR3 reads CASSVGGNDSPLHF. CDR3 DNA: TGTGCCAGCAGCGTCGGGGGAAATGATTCACCCCTCCACTTT.

V and J are TRBV24-1 and TRBJ1-1, with D uncertain. The length of the CDR3 is 12 residues. Germline V lookup: CDR1 KGHDR, CDR2 SFDVKD. The ends were cut back, 7 bases at V and 9 bases at J, with 14 bases in the middle. CDR3 sequence reads: CATRAGGTKAFF. The CDR3 nucleotides read TGTGCCACCAGAGCGGGAGGCACAAAAGCTTTCTTT.

The chain recombines TRBV10-3 with TRBJ2-7, with D perhaps matching TRBD2 (6 bases). V lost 2 bases and J lost 4, with 15 bases in between. This CDR3 comprises 15 residues. From germline, CDR1 is ENHRY and CDR2 SYGVKD. The CDR3 loop is CAISEGTSGLYEQYF. The CDR3 bases are TGTGCCATCAGTGAGGGGACTTCGGGCCTATACGAGCAGTACTTC.

V gene TRBV6-5 combines with J gene TRBJ2-2; unclear D gene. Germline values: CDR1 MNHEY, CDR2 SVGAGI. The CDR3 length is 13 residues. Trimming took off 6 bases at V and 1 base at J, with 6 bases between the two ends. In nucleotides, the CDR3 is TGTGCCAGCAGCCCCCGGAACACCGGGGAGCTGTTTTTT. This sequence encodes CASSPRNTGELFF.

The chain joins TRBV3-1 (or the pseudogene TRBV3-2) to TRBJ2-2; D is uncertain. V gave up 0 bases and J gave up 3 bases, with 5 bases separating them. The germline V gene encodes CDR1 LGHDT and CDR2 YNNKEL (reference sequence). This CDR3 has 14 residues. CDR3 region: CASSQDTDTGELFF. CDR3 in DNA: TGTGCCAGCAGCCAAGACACAGACACCGGGGAGCTGTTTTTT.

The J gene is TRBJ1-2, the V gene TRBV4-1, with TRBD1 as a possible D gene (5 bases). Germline lookup yields CDR1 MGHRA and CDR2 YSYEKL. The V end lost 6 bases, the J end lost 2 bases, and 10 bases lay between the germline ends. The CDR3 is made up of 13 amino acids. In nucleotides, the CDR3 is TGCGCCAGCAGGCAGGGCACAAACTATGGCTACACCTTC. This codes for CASRQGTNYGYTF.

This clone was observed once. The chain carries TRBV7-9 and TRBJ1-5; D might be TRBD1 (6 bases). The CDR3 is 16 amino acids. V gave up 3 bases and J gave up 4 bases, with 16 bases separating them. Germline assignment: CDR1 SEHNR and CDR2 FQNEAQ (reference sequence). CDR3 coding DNA: TGTGCCAGCAGCTTTCCCCGGGACAACCTTAATCAGCCCCAGCATTTT. Encoded protein: CASSFPRDNLNQPQHF.

V usage is TRBV5-1 and J usage is TRBJ2-7; weak D call: TRBD1 (6 bases). CDR3 length: 16 amino acids. The ends were cut back, 2 bases at V and 7 bases at J, with 22 bases in the middle. Germline-derived CDR1 and CDR2 are SGHRS and YFSETQ. The CDR3 DNA reads as TGCGCCAGCAGCTTCAATCCCGGGCAGGGGTTAGGGGAGCAGTACTTC. Its translation is CASSFNPGQGLGEQYF.

V and J are TRBV5-1 and TRBJ1-6; D is undetermined. CDR1 and CDR2 (germline): SGHRS, YFSETQ. The CDR3 length is 15 residues. V was shortened by 4 bases and J by 0 bases, with 8 bases between the two germline ends. The CDR3 loop is CASSTATSYNSPLHF. The CDR3 DNA sequence: TGCGCCAGCAGCACAGCAACCTCCTATAATTCACCCCTCCACTTT.

This clone was seen a single time. This sequence joins TRBV19 and TRBJ2-3, with a tentative D call TRBD2 (6 bases). Germline assignment: CDR1 LNHDA and CDR2 SQIVND (reference sequence). Trimming removed 3 bases from V and 4 bases from J, with 8 bases in between. This CDR3 region has 13 residues. The CDR3 sequence: CASSMGGSDTQYF. The CDR3 DNA reads as TGTGCCAGTAGTATGGGGGGTTCAGATACGCAGTATTTT.

The chain has TRBV13 and TRBJ1-3; tentative D call: TRBD1 (5 bases). The length of the CDR3 is 14 residues. Between the trimmed V and J ends, which lost 4 bases and 2 bases, there was a span of 9 bases. Germline CDR1 PRHDT, CDR2 FYEKMQ (reference sequence). CDR3 amino acids: CASSSRVPGNTIYF. The CDR3 bases are TGTGCCAGCAGCTCCAGGGTCCCTGGAAACACCATATATTTT.

This clone was observed a few times. The CDR3 DNA reads TGTGCCAGCAGTTCAGGGACTGAAGAAAAACTGTTTTTT. Residues: CASSSGTEEKLFF. The V gene is TRBV2, the J gene TRBJ1-4, with D tentatively TRBD1 (5 bases). The CDR3 runs 13 residues. Looked up from germline, CDR1 is SNHLY and CDR2 is FYNNEI. Deletions cut 5 bases from V and 8 bases from J, with 12 bases between. Using reference TRBV2 and TRBJ1-4 for the parts outside the CDR3, the full variable domain is EPEVTQTPSHQVTQMGQEVILRCVPISNHLYFYWYRQILGQKVEFLVSFYNNEISEKSEIFDDQFSVERPDGSNFTLKIRSTKLEDSAMYFCASSSGTEEKLFFGSGTQLSVL.

The chain carries TRBV5-1 and TRBJ2-3, with D maybe TRBD2 (6 bases). V gave up 2 bases and J gave up 2 bases, with 9 bases separating them. This CDR3 is built from 14 residues. Germline values: CDR1 SGHRS, CDR2 YFSETQ. CDR3 nucleotide sequence: TGCGCCAGCAGCTTAGGAGGGGTCACAGATACGCAGTATTTT. It codes for CASSLGGVTDTQYF. Using reference TRBV5-1 and TRBJ2-3 for the parts outside the CDR3, the full variable domain is KAGVTQTPRYLIKTRGQQVTLSCSPISGHRSVSWYQQTPGQGLQFLFEYFSETQRNKGNFPGRFSGRQFSNSRSEMNVSTLELGDSALYLCASSLGGVTDTQYFGPGTRLTVL.

A few counts support this clone. The chain uses TRBV7-8 and TRBJ1-1; TRBD1 matches 8 bases. The CDR3 covers 19 residues. Germline CDR1 SGHVS, CDR2 FQNEAQ. The ends lost 1 base at V and 6 bases at J; junction bases unmatched: 19. This chain's CDR3 is CASSLDYTGGAGLGAEAFF. Written as DNA, the CDR3 is TGTGCCAGCAGCTTAGATTATACAGGGGGAGCCGGTTTGGGAGCTGAAGCTTTCTTT.

The chain employs TRBV7-9 and TRBJ2-1; TRBD2 matches 10 bases. V was pared by 6 bases and J by 1 base, with 6 bases of the junction left unmatched. This CDR3 region has 16 residues. Per the germline V gene, CDR1 is SEHNR and CDR2 is FQNEAQ (reference sequence). CDR3 protein: CASRPPGLASYNEQFF. The DNA for the CDR3 is TGTGCCAGCAGGCCCCCGGGACTAGCGTCCTACAATGAGCAGTTCTTC. Full variable domain (rest looked up from reference TRBV7-9 and TRBJ2-1): DTGVSQNPRHKITKRGQNVTFRCDPISEHNRLYWYRQTLGQGPEFLTYFQNEAQLEKSRLLSDRFSAERPKGSFSTLEIQRTEQGDSAMYLCASRPPGLASYNEQFFGPGTRLTVL.

A note on this clone: The same CDR3 is also encoded by other DNA sequences in this sample. The V and J genes are TRBV27 and TRBJ1-1, with a tentative D call TRBD1 (6 bases). This CDR3 has 12 amino acids. The V gene's germline CDR1 is MNHEY and CDR2 SMNVEV (reference sequence). Trimming took off 5 bases at V and 8 bases at J, with 12 bases between the two ends. CDR3 DNA sequence: TGTGCCAGCAGTAGGGGGGGGACAGAAGCTTTCTTT. This codes for CASSRGGTEAFF.

The gene calls are TRBV6-5 and TRBJ1-5; the D gene is possibly TRBD1 (5 bases). CDR3 size: 13 residues. Trimming pared 6 bases from V and 11 bases from J, leaving 17 bases between. CDR1 and CDR2 (germline): MNHEY, SVGAGI. CDR3 sequence reads: CASSDLAGGTQHF. The CDR3 bases are TGTGCCAGCAGCGATCTAGCGGGGGGGACCCAGCATTTT.

This chain joins TRBV6-5 and TRBJ2-7; D unclear. Trimming removed 6 bases from V and 4 bases from J, with 13 bases in between. Germline lookup yields CDR1 MNHEY and CDR2 SVGAGI. This CDR3 spans 13 amino acids. The CDR3 sequence: CASSLTRSYEQYF. The CDR3 DNA sequence: TGTGCCAGCAGCCTTACTCGGAGTTACGAGCAGTACTTC.

This clone was detected only once. CDR3 sequence reads: CASSPPDLTYEQYF. The CDR3 DNA sequence: TGTGCCAGCAGCCCACCGGACTTGACCTACGAGCAGTACTTC. The rearrangement joins TRBV7-2 to TRBJ2-7, with TRBD2 as a possible D gene (5 bases). Trimming pared 5 bases from V and 2 bases from J, leaving 13 bases between. CDR3 size: 14 residues. The V gene's germline CDR1 is SGHTA and CDR2 FQGNSA. Based on the CDR3 plus reference TRBV7-2 and TRBJ2-7, the full variable domain is GAGVSQSPSNKVTEKGKDVELRCDPISGHTALYWYRQSLGQGLEFLIYFQGNSAPDKSGLPSDRFSAERTGGSVSTLTIQRTQQEDSAVYLCASSPPDLTYEQYFGPGTRLTVT.

The chain combines TRBV11-2 with TRBJ1-5; 7 bases agree with TRBD1. The V gene end was trimmed by 5 bases and the J gene end by 4 bases; junction bases not matched to a gene: 8. This CDR3 region has 15 residues. The germline V gene encodes CDR1 SGHAT and CDR2 FQNNGV. CDR3 nucleotides: TGTGCCAGCAGCCTGTGGGGGACAGATAATCAGCCCCAGCATTTT. It yields the protein CASSLWGTDNQPQHF.

As regards this clone: The sample carries other DNA sequences with the same CDR3. This chain connects TRBV13 to TRBJ2-1, with D perhaps matching TRBD2 (6 bases). The germline gives CDR1 PRHDT, CDR2 FYEKMQ (reference sequence). The CDR3 covers 16 residues. V lost 0 bases and J 0 bases, leaving 9 bases between the germline ends. The CDR3 here is CASSLGLGSSYNEQFF. CDR3 DNA: TGTGCCAGCAGCTTAGGCCTCGGGAGCTCCTACAATGAGCAGTTCTTC.

This chain uses TRBV27 with TRBJ2-1, with 7 bases aligning to TRBD1. Trimming took 3 bases from V and 9 from J; bases not matched to a gene: 11. The CDR3 runs 15 residues. Germline V lookup: CDR1 MNHEY, CDR2 SMNVEV (reference sequence). The chain's CDR3 is CASSFFRGSGGEQFF. CDR3 bases: TGTGCCAGCAGTTTTTTCAGGGGGTCGGGCGGTGAGCAGTTCTTC.

The chain combines TRBV6-1 with TRBJ2-1, with D possibly being TRBD2 (7 bases). Looked up from germline, CDR1 is MNHNS and CDR2 is SASEGT. V lost 1 base and J 2 bases, leaving 15 bases between the germline ends. The length of the CDR3 is 17 residues. The CDR3 region is CASSEVWAGAPYNEQFF. The CDR3 region has the DNA TGTGCCAGCAGTGAAGTGTGGGCGGGGGCGCCCTACAATGAGCAGTTCTTC.

This chain links TRBV9 with TRBJ2-5, with unresolved D. Germline V lookup: CDR1 SGDLS, CDR2 YYNGEE. The V end lost 3 bases, the J end lost 3 bases, and 12 bases lay between the germline ends. This CDR3 comprises 14 residues. The CDR3 here is CASSAGPGKETQYF. The CDR3 region has the DNA TGTGCCAGCAGCGCTGGGCCCGGCAAAGAGACCCAGTACTTC.

Concerning this clone itself: Because the CDR3's place on the DNA is in doubt, the DNA is left out and the CDR3 is given as listed by TCRdb. The genes are TRBV6-5 and TRBJ2-1; the table gives TRBD2 as D, unverified against the DNA. Germline-derived CDR1 and CDR2 are MNHEY and SVGAGI. 14 amino acids form the CDR3, both terminal residues included. The CDR3 sequence is CASSSSGSYNEQFF.

The chain employs TRBV24-1 and TRBJ2-4; TRBD2 might be the D (7 bases). The CDR3 spans 15 residues. The V end lost 2 bases, the J end lost 3 bases, and 10 bases lay between the germline ends. Germline CDR1 KGHDR, CDR2 SFDVKD. This CDR3 reads CATSDYREGKNIQYF. The DNA for the CDR3 is TGTGCCACCAGTGATTACAGGGAGGGCAAAAACATTCAGTACTTC.

The rearrangement joins TRBV4-3 to TRBJ1-2; D gene uncertain. Per the germline V gene, CDR1 is LGHNA and CDR2 is YSLEER. CDR3 length equals 16 residues. V gave up 0 bases and J gave up 4 bases, with 15 bases separating them. Here the CDR3 DNA reads TGCGCCAGCAGCCAAGACCTTGGCGGCAGTTCCTATGGCTACACCTTC. Its translation is CASSQDLGGSSYGYTF.